What follows describes a single TCR beta chain. The data belong to a study of blood T cell repertoires in COVID-19. The data were produced by immunoSEQ multiplex PCR, yet TCRdb's version contains in-frame clones alone and is incomplete. Among under 250,000 clones listed, approximately 90% were seen once. CDR1 SGHVS and CDR2 FNYEAQ come from the germline V gene. The CDR3 has 15 residues. Losses at the gene ends were 1 base for V and 0 bases for J; bases not matched to a gene: 0. Sequencing input: peripheral blood. The clonotype was recovered from a man aged 55-75 years with COVID-19, enrolled during active disease. This chain uses TRBV7-6 with TRBJ1-2; TRBD1 aligns across 9 bases. The CDR3 here is CASSLGTGANYGYTF. In DNA, the CDR3 is TGTGCCAGCAGCTTAGGGACAGGGGCTAACTATGGCTACACCTTC.